These 25 T cell receptor beta chains share one sample of origin, sequenced in a study of siplizumab effects on memory and regulatory T cells. The assay was immunoSEQ multiplex PCR, and TCRdb's table has in-frame clones only and misses some. The table has 26,000 or so clones, 84% seen once; the top ten hold 20% to 25%. The source material was memory CD4+ T cells sorted from blood. These receptors were obtained from a human donor in good health.

This chain connects TRBV28 to TRBJ1-1; perhaps TRBD1 as D (5 bases). In germline, CDR1 is MDHEN, CDR2 SYDVKM. V shed 3 bases and J shed 5 bases, with 10 bases lying between them. The CDR3 extends over 13 amino acids. The CDR3 nucleotides read TGTGCCAGCAGTTTGGTCTGGGGGACTGAAGCTTTCTTT. Amino acid sequence: CASSLVWGTEAFF. Drawing the rest from reference TRBV28 and TRBJ1-1, the complete variable domain is DVKVTQSSRYLVKRTGEKVFLECVQDMDHENMFWYRQDPGLGLRLIYFSYDVKMKEKGDIPEGYSVSREKKERFSLILESASTNQTSMYLCASSLVWGTEAFFGQGTRLTVV.

Notes on this clone: Other DNA sequences of this sample code for an identical CDR3. The chain links TRBV10-2 to TRBJ2-3, with 8 bases fitting TRBD2. Per germline, CDR1 WSHSY and CDR2 SAAADI. Trimming removed 5 bases from V and 0 bases from J; junction bases left unmatched: 10. The CDR3 extends over 17 amino acids. In DNA form, the CDR3 reads TGCGCCAGCAGTCCCACTAGCGGCTCTACTAGCACAGATACGCAGTATTTT. Amino acids: CASSPTSGSTSTDTQYF.

This rearrangement joins TRBV5-1 to TRBJ2-3; tentative D call: TRBD1 (5 bases). This CDR3 is 16 amino acids long. Germline CDR1 is SGHRS and CDR2 is YFSETQ. With 4 bases removed from V and 0 bases from J, the gap between germline ends came to 15 bases. CDR3 nucleotides: TGCGCCAGCAGCCAGGGCGCCGCCGCTAGCACAGATACGCAGTATTTT. It is translated as CASSQGAAASTDTQYF.

Of note for this clone: In the same sample, other DNA sequences code for this CDR3. The rearrangement uses TRBV7-9 and TRBJ2-7; 14 positions match TRBD2. This CDR3 is built from 15 residues. V trimming: 3 bases; J trimming: 5 bases; junction bases outside the gene matches: 3. Germline V gene data show CDR1 as SEHNR and CDR2 as FQNEAQ (reference sequence). The CDR3 DNA reads as TGTGCCAGCAGCTTCCAGGGACTAGCGGGGGACGAGCAGTACTTC. The encoded protein is CASSFQGLAGDEQYF. Full variable domain (remainder filled in from reference TRBV7-9 and TRBJ2-7): DTGVSQNPRHKITKRGQNVTFRCDPISEHNRLYWYRQTLGQGPEFLTYFQNEAQLEKSRLLSDRFSAERPKGSFSTLEIQRTEQGDSAMYLCASSFQGLAGDEQYFGPGTRLTVT.

The V gene is TRBV2, the J gene TRBJ2-1; D is ambiguous. The V gene's germline CDR1 is SNHLY and CDR2 FYNNEI. V was shortened by 7 bases and J by 4 bases, with 8 bases between the two germline ends. CDR3 length equals 12 residues. The CDR3 loop is CASNEEYNEQFF. The CDR3 DNA reads as TGTGCCAGCAATGAGGAGTACAATGAGCAGTTCTTC.

This rearrangement joins TRBV7-9 to TRBJ2-1; the match to TRBD2 covers 13 bases. Germline loops: CDR1 SEHNR, CDR2 FQNEAQ (reference sequence). The CDR3 is made up of 15 amino acids. Trimming took 4 bases from V and 10 from J; bases not matched to a gene: 7. The CDR3 DNA sequence: TGTGCCAGCAGCTCTCCGGGACTAGCGGGATTAGAGCAGTTCTTC. The encoded protein is CASSSPGLAGLEQFF.

The chain has TRBV6-1 and TRBJ1-2, with D uncertain. CDR1 is MNHNS, CDR2 SASEGT, per germline. V gave up 2 bases and J gave up 4 bases, with 14 bases separating them. This CDR3 region has 15 residues. The CDR3 region has the DNA TGTGCCAGCAGTGAATACTGGGAAGGCGCCTATGGCTACACCTTC. This encodes CASSEYWEGAYGYTF.

The gene calls are TRBV18 and TRBJ1-1; 7 nucleotides line up with TRBD1. This CDR3 is 17 amino acids long. The trim removed 2 bases at V and 4 bases at J, leaving 13 bases unmatched. Germline CDR1 KGHSH, CDR2 LQKENI. The CDR3 nucleotides are TGTGCCAGCTCACCAGCGGGGGGGGACAGCTTCGGCACTGAAGCTTTCTTT. This encodes CASSPAGGDSFGTEAFF.

A single count supports this clone. The chain combines TRBV6-1 with TRBJ2-6, with TRBD1 matching over 8 bases. The CDR3 sequence is 17 residues long. CDR1 is MNHNS, CDR2 SASEGT, per germline. V trimming: 2 bases; J trimming: 0 bases; junction bases outside the gene matches: 3. The CDR3 is CASSEIDRGSGANVLTF. The DNA for the CDR3 is TGTGCCAGCAGTGAAATAGACAGGGGCTCTGGGGCCAACGTCCTGACTTTC.

The rearrangement joins TRBV5-4 to TRBJ2-5; 8 positions match TRBD2. CDR3 length: 15 residues. The J segment lost 2 bases and the V segment lost 0 bases, leaving 3 bases of the junction unmatched. Germline CDR1 reads SGHNT; CDR2 reads YYREEE (reference sequence). The CDR3 region is CASSLVSGAQETQYF. The CDR3 DNA reads TGTGCCAGCAGCTTGGTTAGCGGGGCGCAAGAGACCCAGTACTTC.

The chain couples TRBV5-1 to TRBJ2-5; 9 nucleotides match TRBD2. The assigned J gene may be wrong: the sequence end matches TRBJ2-7 better. CDR1 SGHRS and CDR2 YFSETQ come from the germline V gene. This CDR3 is 15 amino acids long. CDR3 sequence reads: CASSQTSGLSYEQYF. As DNA, the CDR3 is TGCGCCAGCAGCCAGACTAGCGGTCTTTCCTACGAGCAGTACTTC.

CDR3: CASTKDREYYGYTF. The CDR3 DNA sequence: TGTGCCAGCACTAAGGACAGGGAGTATTATGGCTACACCTTC. The V call is TRBV6-5, the J call TRBJ1-2; 8 bases map to TRBD1. This CDR3 contains 14 residues. Germline CDR1 is MNHEY and CDR2 is SVGAGI. Trimming at V came to 7 bases and at J to 5 bases, leaving 9 bases not matched to a gene.

V gene TRBV5-5 combines with J gene TRBJ1-5, with a weak D call TRBD1 (6 bases). There are 14 residues in the CDR3. Trimming stripped 6 bases from V and 6 bases from J, with 16 bases between. Germline CDR1 SGHKS, CDR2 YYEKEE (reference sequence). CDR3 sequence (DNA): TGTGCCAGCACTGTACAGGGTCAGGCTCAGCCCCAGCATTTT. Translated, it gives CASTVQGQAQPQHF.

The DNA of the CDR3 is TGTGCCAGCAGCCCAAGCGTCGGGCTAGCGGGAGCCGAGCAGTACTTC. Translated: CASSPSVGLAGAEQYF. The chain combines TRBV11-2 with TRBJ2-7; 10 nucleotides match TRBD2. The CDR3 sequence is 16 residues long. Per the germline V gene, CDR1 is SGHAT and CDR2 is FQNNGV. J gave up 6 bases and V 5 bases, and 13 bases lay outside the gene matches.

This clone was recorded a few times. This sequence joins TRBV18 and TRBJ1-3; D is undetermined. With 0 bases removed from V and 1 base from J, the gap between germline ends came to 10 bases. CDR1 and CDR2 (germline): KGHSH, LQKENI. CDR3 length: 16 amino acids. In nucleotides, the CDR3 is TGTGCCAGCTCACCACCCCGGGGAGAGTCTGGAAACACCATATATTTT. Translated, it gives CASSPPRGESGNTIYF.

This chain uses TRBV7-8 with TRBJ1-4, with D possibly matching TRBD1 (5 bases). V lost 2 bases to trimming and J lost 10 bases, with 17 bases between them. The CDR3 spans 15 residues. The germline V gene has CDR1 SGHVS and CDR2 FQNEAQ. Here the CDR3 reads CASSLIGTRSGKLFF. The CDR3 coding sequence is TGTGCCAGCAGCTTAATTGGGACTCGTTCCGGAAAACTGTTTTTT.

The chain carries TRBV10-3 and TRBJ2-7; D ambiguous. CDR1 and CDR2 from the germline V gene are ENHRY and SYGVKD. This CDR3 spans 11 amino acids. Trimming left V 4 bases short and J 1 base short, with 2 bases between. This CDR3 is CAISVSYEQYF. CDR3 nucleotide sequence: TGTGCCATCAGTGTTTCCTACGAGCAGTACTTC.

The rearrangement links TRBV28 to TRBJ2-1; possible D gene TRBD2, 5 bases. V lost 6 bases and J lost 0, with 15 bases in between. Germline values: CDR1 MDHEN, CDR2 SYDVKM. The CDR3 totals 16 residues. The CDR3 sequence is CASRLSRGSSYNEQFF. CDR3 nucleotide sequence: TGTGCCAGCAGGCTCAGTCGGGGAAGCTCCTACAATGAGCAGTTCTTC.

This clone was picked up a small number of times. This chain joins TRBV12-2 and TRBJ2-2. TRBV12-2 is an annotated pseudogene. CDR3 size: 18 residues. DNA of the CDR3: TGTGCAAGTCGCTTAACGTCATCACCCGCTCAGAACACCGGGGAGCTGTTTTTT. Protein product: CASRLTSSPAQNTGELFF.

This clone was seen a handful of times. CDR3 nucleotides: TGTGCCAGCAGTTACGGGGACAGGCTGAACACTGAAGCTTTCTTT. Amino acid sequence: CASSYGDRLNTEAFF. V usage is TRBV6-6 and J usage is TRBJ1-1, with 8 bases that match TRBD1. The junction had 2 bases not matched to a gene; V was cut back by 2 bases and J by 0 bases. Germline CDR1 MNHNY, CDR2 SVGAGI (reference sequence). CDR3 length equals 15 residues.

A single count supports this clone. This chain links TRBV7-2 with TRBJ2-4, with 12 nucleotides matching TRBD2. Looked up from germline, CDR1 is SGHTA and CDR2 is FQGNSA. The CDR3 contains 19 residues. The junction had 8 bases not matched to a gene; V was cut back by 1 base and J by 1 base. CDR3 sequence (DNA): TGTGCCAGCAGCTTAGTAACTAGCGGGAGGCTGCGGGCCAAAAACATTCAGTACTTC. Protein sequence: CASSLVTSGRLRAKNIQYF.

This chain joins TRBV5-5 and TRBJ2-1; D possibly corresponds to TRBD2 (6 bases). Germline CDR1 reads SGHKS; CDR2 reads YYEKEE (reference sequence). The germline V and J ends were trimmed by 0 bases and 4 bases, with 14 bases remaining between them. CDR3 length: 16 residues. This CDR3 reads CASSLGLAHPYNEQFF. The DNA of the CDR3 is TGTGCCAGCAGCTTGGGCCTAGCGCATCCGTACAATGAGCAGTTCTTC.

The chain couples TRBV28 to TRBJ1-1; possible D gene TRBD1, 5 bases. This CDR3 contains 14 residues. Germline CDR1 is MDHEN and CDR2 is SYDVKM. The V end was cut by 6 bases, the J end by 4 bases, with 15 bases between. The CDR3 nucleotides are TGTGCCAGCAGGTCCCGCGGGGACGGCACTGAAGCTTTCTTT. This encodes CASRSRGDGTEAFF.

This clone has a single count. This chain joins TRBV30 and TRBJ1-4; D ambiguous. The V gene lost 2 bases and the J gene lost 5 bases, with 9 bases spanning the gap. This CDR3 is built from 13 residues. The germline V gene encodes CDR1 GTSNPN and CDR2 SVGIG (reference sequence). The CDR3 nucleotides read TGTGCCTGGAGTCCCGGATTCAATGAAAAACTGTTTTTT. It encodes CAWSPGFNEKLFF.

V and J are TRBV7-9 and TRBJ2-3; D is unresolved. Germline V gene sequence: CDR1 SEHNR, CDR2 FQNEAQ (reference sequence). The CDR3 loop spans 14 amino acids. V was shortened by 2 bases and J by 6 bases, with 12 bases between the two germline ends. As DNA, the CDR3 is TGTGCCAGCAGCTTATACCCCCTAGAGGATACGCAGTATTTT. This gives the protein CASSLYPLEDTQYF.